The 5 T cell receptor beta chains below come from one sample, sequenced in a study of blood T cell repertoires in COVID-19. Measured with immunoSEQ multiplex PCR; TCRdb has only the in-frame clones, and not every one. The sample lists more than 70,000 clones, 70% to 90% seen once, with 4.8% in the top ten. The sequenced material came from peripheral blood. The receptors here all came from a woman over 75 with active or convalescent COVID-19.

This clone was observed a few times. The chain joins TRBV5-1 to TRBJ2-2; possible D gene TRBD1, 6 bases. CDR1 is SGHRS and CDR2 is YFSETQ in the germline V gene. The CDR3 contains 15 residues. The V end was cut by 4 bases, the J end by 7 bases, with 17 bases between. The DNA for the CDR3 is TGCGCCAGCAGCCCACAAACAGGGAAGGACGGGGAGCTGTTTTTT. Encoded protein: CASSPQTGKDGELFF.

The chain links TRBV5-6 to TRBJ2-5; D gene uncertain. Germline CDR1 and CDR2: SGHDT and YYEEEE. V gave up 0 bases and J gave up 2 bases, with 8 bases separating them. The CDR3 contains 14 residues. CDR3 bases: TGTGCCAGCAGCTTGGGGGCAAGGCAAGAGACCCAGTACTTC. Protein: CASSLGARQETQYF.

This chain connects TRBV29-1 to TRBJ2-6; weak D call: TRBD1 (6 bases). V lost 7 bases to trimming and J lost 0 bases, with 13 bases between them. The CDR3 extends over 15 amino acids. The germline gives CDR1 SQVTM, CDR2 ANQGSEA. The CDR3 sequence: CSATGLNSGANVLTF. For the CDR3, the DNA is TGCAGCGCTACAGGGCTGAACTCTGGGGCCAACGTCCTGACTTTC.

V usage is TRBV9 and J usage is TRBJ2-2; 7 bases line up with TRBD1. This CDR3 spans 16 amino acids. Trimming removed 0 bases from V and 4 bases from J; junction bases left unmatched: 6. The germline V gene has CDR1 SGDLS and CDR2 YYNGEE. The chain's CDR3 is CASSVDPDRSTGELFF. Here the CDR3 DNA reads TGTGCCAGCAGCGTAGACCCGGACAGGAGCACCGGGGAGCTGTTTTTT.

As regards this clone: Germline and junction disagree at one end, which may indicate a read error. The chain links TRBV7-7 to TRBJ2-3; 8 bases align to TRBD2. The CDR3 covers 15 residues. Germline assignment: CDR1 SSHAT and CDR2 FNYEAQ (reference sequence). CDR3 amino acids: CASSSGLAGTDTQYF. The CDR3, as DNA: TGTGCTAGCAGCTCCGGACTAGCCGGGACAGATACGCAGTATTTT.